This T cell receptor (beta chain) is drawn from a study of graft-versus-host responses after intestinal transplantation. The data were produced by immunoSEQ multiplex PCR, yet TCRdb's version contains in-frame clones alone and is incomplete. The sample shows roughly 110,000 clones, about 92% of them seen only once. Remarks on this clone: The antigen remains unidentified.

V trimming: 1 base; J trimming: 1 base; junction bases outside the gene matches: 2. Per the germline V gene, CDR1 is SNHLY and CDR2 is FYNNEI. The CDR3 totals 16 residues. V and J are TRBV2 and TRBJ2-1, with TRBD2 identical over 9 bases. The TCR comes from a human donor who was the organ donor for an intestinal transplant. This specimen consisted of unstimulated CD8+ T cells sorted from spleen or lymph node cells, obtained before transplant. The CDR3 protein is CASSEELAGSYNEQFF. CDR3 coding DNA: TGTGCCAGCAGTGAAGAGCTAGCGGGGTCCTACAATGAGCAGTTCTTC.